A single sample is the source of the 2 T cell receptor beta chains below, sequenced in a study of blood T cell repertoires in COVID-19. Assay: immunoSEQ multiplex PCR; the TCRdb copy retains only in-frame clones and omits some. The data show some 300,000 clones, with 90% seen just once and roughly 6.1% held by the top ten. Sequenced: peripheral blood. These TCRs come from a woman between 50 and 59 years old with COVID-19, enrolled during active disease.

The CDR3 sequence is CASSLLEQETQYF. The CDR3 DNA reads TGTGCCAGCAGCTTACTGGAGCAAGAGACCCAGTACTTC. This sequence joins TRBV7-8 and TRBJ2-5; D is ambiguous. Germline assignment: CDR1 SGHVS and CDR2 FQNEAQ. V was clipped by 2 bases and J by 2 bases, with 6 bases between them. The CDR3 totals 13 residues.

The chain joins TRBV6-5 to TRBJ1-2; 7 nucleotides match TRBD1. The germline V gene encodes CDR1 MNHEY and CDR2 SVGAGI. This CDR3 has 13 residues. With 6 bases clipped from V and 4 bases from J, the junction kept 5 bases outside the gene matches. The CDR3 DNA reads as TGTGCCAGCAGCCAGACAGGGTTCTATGGCTACACCTTC. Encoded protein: CASSQTGFYGYTF.